This T cell receptor (beta chain) was retrieved from a study of blood T cell repertoires in COVID-19. Looking at the study overall: The United States, Italy and Spain were the sources of the acute and convalescent COVID-19 samples. The cDNA or gDNA used as material had been derived from T cells, B-cell-depleted T cells, or PBMCs.

Per the study methods: The assay estimated nucleated cells by amplifying reference gene primers. TCRdb keeps only in-frame clones here, not all; method: immunoSEQ multiplex PCR. V and J calls and clone size come straight from that table; D and trimming were deduced from the DNA. The data show approximately 150,000 clones, approximately 84% seen once. This clone was seen a handful of times. Per the germline V gene, CDR1 is SGHAT and CDR2 is FQNNGV. This CDR3 is built from 18 residues. V dropped 0 bases and J dropped 1; count of bases not matched to a gene: 11. Sequences were obtained from peripheral blood. The chain links TRBV11-2 to TRBJ2-7; 8 bases fit TRBD1. The clonotype was recovered from a human donor with acute or convalescent COVID-19. The donor label of this sample is uncertain. The CDR3 DNA reads TGTGCCAGCAGCTTAGATAGGAGTTCAGGGACAGGATCCTACGAGCAGTACTTC. It specifies CASSLDRSSGTGSYEQYF. Supplemented by reference TRBV11-2 and TRBJ2-7, the full variable domain reads EAGVAQSPRYKIIEKRQSVAFWCNPISGHATLYWYQQILGQGPKLLIQFQNNGVVDDSQLPKDRFSAERLKGVDSTLKIQPAKLEDSAVYLCASSLDRSSGTGSYEQYFGPGTRLTVT.